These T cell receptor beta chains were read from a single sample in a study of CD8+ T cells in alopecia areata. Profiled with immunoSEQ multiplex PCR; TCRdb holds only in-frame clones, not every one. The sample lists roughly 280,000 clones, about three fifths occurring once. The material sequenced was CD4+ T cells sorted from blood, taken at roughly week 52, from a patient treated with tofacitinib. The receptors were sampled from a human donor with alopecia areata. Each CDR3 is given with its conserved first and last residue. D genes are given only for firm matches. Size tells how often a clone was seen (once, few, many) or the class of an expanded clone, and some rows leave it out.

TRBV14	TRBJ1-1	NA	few	TGTGCCAGCAGCCAAGTTGGCGGGTTTGAAGCTTTCTTT	CASSQVGGFEAFF
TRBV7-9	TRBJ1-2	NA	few	TGTGCCAGCAGCGTGGACAGTGTCTATGGCTACACCTTC	CASSVDSVYGYTF
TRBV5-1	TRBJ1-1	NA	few	TGCGCCAGCAGCTTGGGCGTGGAGGCTTTCTTT	CASSLGVEAFF
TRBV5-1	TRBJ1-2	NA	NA	TGCGCCAGCAGCTTGGCCCAGGAAGGGGAAGCCGGTGGCTACACCTTC	CASSLAQEGEAGGYTF
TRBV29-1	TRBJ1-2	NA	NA	TGCAGCGTTGATCGGCAATGGAGGGGGTCTGGCTACACCTTC	CSVDRQWRGSGYTF
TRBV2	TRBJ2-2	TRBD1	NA	TGTGCCAGCAGTGAAAGAGGGGGCGCAGCCGGGGAGCTGTTTTTT	CASSERGGAAGELFF
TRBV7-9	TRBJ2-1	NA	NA	TGTGCCAGCAGCCCGGGGGTTCTCAATGAGCAGTTCTTC	CASSPGVLNEQFF
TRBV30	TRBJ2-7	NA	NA	TGTGCCTGGGGTGGAGATCCCTACGAGCAGTACTTC	CAWGGDPYEQYF
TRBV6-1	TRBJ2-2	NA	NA	TGTGCCAGCAGTGAAGTCGGCGGGAACACCGGGGAGCTGTTTTTT	CASSEVGGNTGELFF
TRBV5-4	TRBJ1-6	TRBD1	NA	TGTGCCAGCAGCTCGGACAGGGTGGTCCTTTCACCCCTCCACTTT	CASSSDRVVLSPLHF
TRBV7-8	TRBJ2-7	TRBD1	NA	TGTGCCAGCAGCGTAGGGACAGTGGATCCCTACGAGCAGTACTTC	CASSVGTVDPYEQYF
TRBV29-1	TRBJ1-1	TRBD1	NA	TGCAGCGCTGCGACAGGGGGTAACACTGAAGCTTTCTTT	CSAATGGNTEAFF
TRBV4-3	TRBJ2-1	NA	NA	TGCGCCAGCAGCCGGACGGGGGCCAATGAGCAGTTCTTC	CASSRTGANEQFF
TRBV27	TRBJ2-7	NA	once	TGTGCCAGCAGTTTGGGGCAGGGGATGTACGAGCAGTACTTC	CASSLGQGMYEQYF
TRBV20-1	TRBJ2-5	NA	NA	TGCAGTGCTGGACAGGAGACCCAGTACTTC	CSAGQETQYF
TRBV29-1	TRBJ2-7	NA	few	TGCAGCGTTAAGGAAGACAGATACTACGAGCAGTACTTC	CSVKEDRYYEQYF
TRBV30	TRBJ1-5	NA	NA	TGTGCCTGGAGTGTCGTCCCAGGCAGGAGAAATCAGCCCCAGCATTTT	CAWSVVPGRRNQPQHF
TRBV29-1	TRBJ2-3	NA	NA	TGCAGCGTTGAAGGGGGTTCAAGCACAGATACGCAGTATTTT	CSVEGGSSTDTQYF
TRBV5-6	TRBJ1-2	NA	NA	TGTGCCAGCAGCTTGGGACAGGTGGTGAGCTACACCTTC	CASSLGQVVSYTF
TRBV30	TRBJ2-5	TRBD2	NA	TGTGCCTGGAGTGGAGGGACTAGAGTAAAAGAGACCCAGTACTTC	CAWSGGTRVKETQYF
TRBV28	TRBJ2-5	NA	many	TGTGCCAGCAGTTCCCAGACAGAGACCCAGTACTTC	CASSSQTETQYF
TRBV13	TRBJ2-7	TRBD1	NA	TGTGCCAGCAGCTTGGTCCGGGACAGCACCTACGAGCAGTACTTC	CASSLVRDSTYEQYF
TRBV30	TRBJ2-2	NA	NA	TGTGCCTGGAGTGGAGGGTCCCATACCGGGGAGCTGTTTTTT	CAWSGGSHTGELFF
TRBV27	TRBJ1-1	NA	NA	TGTGCCAGCAGCTCTAACGGAGGGACTGAAGCTTTCTTT	CASSSNGGTEAFF
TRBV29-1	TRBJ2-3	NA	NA	TGCAGCTCCTTGGGAGGACAGTGGACAGATACGCAGTATTTT	CSSLGGQWTDTQYF
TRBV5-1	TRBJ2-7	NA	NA	TGCGCCAGCAAAGACAACTACGAGCAGTACTTC	CASKDNYEQYF
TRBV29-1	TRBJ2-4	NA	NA	TGCAGCGTTCTCCTTATCGGCGTCAAAAACATTCAGTACTTC	CSVLLIGVKNIQYF
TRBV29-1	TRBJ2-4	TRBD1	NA	TGCAGCGTCAAGGGGGCCCTAAACATTCAGTACTTC	CSVKGALNIQYF
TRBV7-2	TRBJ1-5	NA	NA	TGTGCCAGCAGCTTAGTCCTCATTGACCAGCATTTT	CASSLVLIDQHF
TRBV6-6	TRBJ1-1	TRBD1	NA	TGTGCCAGCAGTTTTCAACAGGGGCGCGGGACTGAAGCTTTCTTT	CASSFQQGRGTEAFF
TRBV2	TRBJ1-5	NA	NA	TGTGCCAGCGTAGGCAACAACAATCAGCCCCAGCATTTT	CASVGNNNQPQHF
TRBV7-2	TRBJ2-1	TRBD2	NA	TGTGCCAGCAGCTCCCTCGTGGCGGGGGGGCAGGATGAGCAGTTCTTC	CASSSLVAGGQDEQFF
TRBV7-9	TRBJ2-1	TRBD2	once	TGTGCCAGCAGCTTAGCGGCTAGCGGGGGGCGATACAATGAGCAGTTCTTC	CASSLAASGGRYNEQFF
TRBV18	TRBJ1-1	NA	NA	TGTGCCAGCTCACCAGGGAACACTGAAGCTTTCTTT	CASSPGNTEAFF
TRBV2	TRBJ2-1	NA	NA	TGTGCCAGCAGTGAAGGGTCAGGGAGTGGTGAGCAGTTCTTC	CASSEGSGSGEQFF
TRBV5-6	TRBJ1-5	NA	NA	TGTGCCAGCAGTTATTGGGGGGAGTCAGGTCAGCCCCAGCATTTT	CASSYWGESGQPQHF
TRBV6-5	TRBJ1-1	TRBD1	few	TGTGCCAGCAGTTTTCGACAGGGAAACGGGCACACTGAAGCTTTCTTT	CASSFRQGNGHTEAFF
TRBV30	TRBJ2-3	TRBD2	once	TGTGCCTGTCTCGGGGGGGCTAGCACAGATACGCAGTATTTT	CACLGGASTDTQYF
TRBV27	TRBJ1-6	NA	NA	TGTGCCAGCAGGGTCTTAAAGCCTAATTCACCCCTCCACTTT	CASRVLKPNSPLHF
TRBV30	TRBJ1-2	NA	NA	TGTGCCTGGAGAGTTAATTGGGCCGCCTATGGCTACACCTTC	CAWRVNWAAYGYTF
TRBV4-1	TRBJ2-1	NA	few	TGCGCCAGCAGCCCGGGACTCCCCAATGAGCAGTTCTTC	CASSPGLPNEQFF
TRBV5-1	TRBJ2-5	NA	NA	TGCGCCAGCAGCACCGCGGGGATCCAAGAGACCCAGTACTTC	CASSTAGIQETQYF
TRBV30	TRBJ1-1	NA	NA	TGTGCCTGGAGTCCCCTAAGGGAAGCTTTCTTT	CAWSPLREAFF
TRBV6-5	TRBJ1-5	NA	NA	TGTGCCAGCAGTTACTCAGGGGGGAGCAATCAGCCCCAGCATTTT	CASSYSGGSNQPQHF
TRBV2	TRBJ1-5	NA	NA	TGTGCCAGCCAGCAGGGAAATCAGCCCCAGCATTTT	CASQQGNQPQHF
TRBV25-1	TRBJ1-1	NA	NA	TGTGCCAGCAGTCGCCTCTCTCAGGGCGACACTGAAGCTTTCTTT	CASSRLSQGDTEAFF
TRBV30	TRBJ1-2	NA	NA	TGTGCGCACAAACCGAGGGACTATGGCTACACCTTC	CAHKPRDYGYTF
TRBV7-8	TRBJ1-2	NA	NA	TGTGCCAGCAGCTTAGGGCGGGCAGGGGAGAGCTATGGCTACACCTTC	CASSLGRAGESYGYTF